The clone carrying this TCR beta chain occurred many times. Its antigen remains unknown. V was clipped by 5 bases and J by 1 base, with 15 bases between them. From germline, CDR1 is MGHRA and CDR2 YSYEKL. The CDR3 runs to 16 residues. This entry comes from a study of T cells after yellow fever vaccination. Universal primer sites and UMIs were introduced during 5'RACE template-switching synthesis of TCR cDNA. TCRdb ran MiXCR on the 5' RACE reads and lists one entry per CDR3 protein. This sample has about 330,000 distinct CDR3 sequences, with around 7.3% found just once. General observations from the study: Peak timing came faster in the weaker secondary response, day 5 versus 15.

V usage is TRBV4-1 and J usage is TRBJ1-3; no clear D gene. Sequencing was performed on PBMCs, taken 45 days after the first yellow fever vaccination. The sequence derives from a man aged 18 to 29 who received the YFV17D yellow fever vaccine. The CDR3 is CASSYSTAGSGNTIYF. In nucleotides, the CDR3 is TGCGCCAGCAGCTACTCGACCGCTGGGTCTGGAAACACCATATATTTT.